Listed below are T cell receptor beta chains from one sample, sequenced in a study of T cell clones after liver transplantation. Assay used: immunoSEQ multiplex PCR; TCRdb lists only in-frame clones, some missing. The table lists some 40,000 clones, around 83% of them singletons. Source: CD4+ T cells from blood, taken 24 months after liver transplant. Every receptor here comes from a human patient who received a liver transplant. The T cells may come from the graft donor. The CDR3 runs from the conserved cysteine through the conserved F or W. D genes are given only for firm matches. Only part of the rows carry a size: once, few, many, or a class if the clone is expanded.

v_gene: TRBV7-9; j_gene: TRBJ1-2; abundance: -; d_gene: -; CDR3nt: TGTGCCAGCAGCCTCCGGGGATATGGCTACACCTTC; CDR3aa: CASSLRGYGYTF
v_gene: TRBV30; j_gene: TRBJ2-2; abundance: -; d_gene: TRBD2; CDR3nt: TGTGCCTGGAGTAAGGGGGCGGGAGGGCCTTTCGGGGAGCTGTTTTTT; CDR3aa: CAWSKGAGGPFGELFF
v_gene: TRBV5-8; j_gene: TRBJ1-5; abundance: -; d_gene: TRBD1; CDR3nt: TGTGCCAGCAGAGTGGGGACAGGGGGGCAGGGGCAGCCCCAGCATTTT; CDR3aa: CASRVGTGGQGQPQHF
v_gene: TRBV28; j_gene: TRBJ1-2; abundance: -; d_gene: -; CDR3nt: TGTGCCAGCAGTTTGGACAGCTATGGCTACACCTTC; CDR3aa: CASSLDSYGYTF
v_gene: TRBV30; j_gene: TRBJ2-4; abundance: -; d_gene: TRBD1; CDR3nt: TGTGCCTGGGACAGGGGTGAGAACATTCAGTACTTC; CDR3aa: CAWDRGENIQYF
v_gene: TRBV27; j_gene: TRBJ2-2; abundance: few; d_gene: -; CDR3nt: TGTGCCAGCAGTGGGACGCAGAACACCGGGGAGCTGTTTTTT; CDR3aa: CASSGTQNTGELFF
v_gene: TRBV18; j_gene: TRBJ1-2; abundance: -; d_gene: -; CDR3nt: TGTGCCAGCTCACAGAAGTATGATACTGGCTACACCTTC; CDR3aa: CASSQKYDTGYTF
v_gene: TRBV5-1; j_gene: TRBJ1-4; abundance: -; d_gene: -; CDR3nt: TGCGCCAGCTCGCGAAACCGAGGTAATGAAAAACTGTTTTTT; CDR3aa: CASSRNRGNEKLFF
v_gene: TRBV28; j_gene: TRBJ1-1; abundance: -; d_gene: TRBD1; CDR3nt: TGTGCCAGCAGTTTCTTCCGCAGGGGGGTCAGGAACACTGAAGCTTTCTTT; CDR3aa: CASSFFRRGVRNTEAFF
v_gene: TRBV7-6; j_gene: TRBJ1-3; abundance: -; d_gene: -; CDR3nt: TGTGCCAGCAGCTTAGGGGATCCCTCTAGCTCTGGAAACACCATATATTTT; CDR3aa: CASSLGDPSSSGNTIYF
v_gene: TRBV28; j_gene: TRBJ1-2; abundance: -; d_gene: -; CDR3nt: TGTGCCAGCAGCCCCCCCCGTTCGGGCTACACCTTC; CDR3aa: CASSPPRSGYTF
v_gene: TRBV11-2; j_gene: TRBJ2-7; abundance: -; d_gene: TRBD1; CDR3nt: TGTGCCAGCAGCGCTAGGCAGGGACAGGCACAGGGTGACACCTACGAGCAGTACTTC; CDR3aa: CASSARQGQAQGDTYEQYF
v_gene: TRBV28; j_gene: TRBJ2-2; abundance: -; d_gene: TRBD2; CDR3nt: TGTGCCAGCAGTTTATTCGGGAGCGGGAGAGGCACCGGGGAGCTGTTTTTT; CDR3aa: CASSLFGSGRGTGELFF
v_gene: TRBV20-1; j_gene: TRBJ2-3; abundance: few; d_gene: -; CDR3nt: TGCAGTCGGAGGACCACAGATACGCAGTATTTT; CDR3aa: CSRRTTDTQYF
v_gene: TRBV5-1; j_gene: TRBJ2-3; abundance: -; d_gene: -; CDR3nt: TGCGCCAGCAGGGAGGGGGCGGATACGCAGTATTTT; CDR3aa: CASREGADTQYF
v_gene: TRBV6-5; j_gene: TRBJ2-2; abundance: -; d_gene: -; CDR3nt: TGTGCCAGCAAAACAGGGTTCGACACCGGGGAGCTGTTTTTT; CDR3aa: CASKTGFDTGELFF
v_gene: TRBV11-1; j_gene: TRBJ1-2; abundance: -; d_gene: -; CDR3nt: TGTGCCAGCAGCTTAGATCCAGGGTCAATGGATGGCTACACCTTC; CDR3aa: CASSLDPGSMDGYTF
v_gene: TRBV19; j_gene: TRBJ1-5; abundance: once; d_gene: -; CDR3nt: TGTGCCAGTAGTATGGAAACCCCTGGCAATCAGCCCCAGCATTTT; CDR3aa: CASSMETPGNQPQHF
v_gene: TRBV14; j_gene: TRBJ2-1; abundance: once; d_gene: -; CDR3nt: TGTGCCAGCAGCCAAGTTGGTGGTTACAATGAGCAGTTCTTC; CDR3aa: CASSQVGGYNEQFF
v_gene: TRBV9; j_gene: TRBJ2-1; abundance: -; d_gene: TRBD2; CDR3nt: TGTGCCAGCAGCGCCGTAGCGGGAGGGTCGACCAATGAGCAGTTCTTC; CDR3aa: CASSAVAGGSTNEQFF
v_gene: TRBV14; j_gene: TRBJ1-1; abundance: few; d_gene: -; CDR3nt: TGTGCCAGCAGCCAAGCAGGGATGAACACTGAAGCTTTCTTT; CDR3aa: CASSQAGMNTEAFF
v_gene: TRBV18; j_gene: TRBJ2-3; abundance: -; d_gene: TRBD2; CDR3nt: TGTGCCAGCTCATCACGACTTGGCGGGAGTGCAGATACGCAGTATTTT; CDR3aa: CASSSRLGGSADTQYF
v_gene: TRBV2; j_gene: TRBJ2-7; abundance: -; d_gene: -; CDR3nt: TGTGCCAGCAGTGACGCAGGACAGATCTACGAGCAGTACTTC; CDR3aa: CASSDAGQIYEQYF
v_gene: TRBV18; j_gene: TRBJ2-1; abundance: -; d_gene: -; CDR3nt: TGTGCCAGCTCACCACTTTCCGGCCCAGCCTCCTACAATGAGCAGTTCTTC; CDR3aa: CASSPLSGPASYNEQFF
v_gene: TRBV6-1; j_gene: TRBJ1-5; abundance: -; d_gene: -; CDR3nt: TGTGCCAGCAGTGCGACAGGCGCCCGGCAGCCCCAGCATTTT; CDR3aa: CASSATGARQPQHF
v_gene: TRBV30; j_gene: TRBJ1-2; abundance: -; d_gene: -; CDR3nt: TGTGCCCGCAAGTCCAATTATGGCTACACCTTC; CDR3aa: CARKSNYGYTF
v_gene: TRBV28; j_gene: TRBJ2-7; abundance: -; d_gene: -; CDR3nt: TGTGCCAGCCGCTTGACAGGCGGCTCCTACGAGCAGTACTTC; CDR3aa: CASRLTGGSYEQYF
v_gene: TRBV11-2; j_gene: TRBJ2-7; abundance: -; d_gene: TRBD2; CDR3nt: TGTGCCAGCAGCCGGGGAGCGGGGAATTACGAGCAGTACTTC; CDR3aa: CASSRGAGNYEQYF
v_gene: TRBV2; j_gene: TRBJ2-4; abundance: once; d_gene: -; CDR3nt: TGTGCCAGCCTGGCTAGCCGTGCCAAAAACATTCAGTACTTC; CDR3aa: CASLASRAKNIQYF
v_gene: TRBV2; j_gene: TRBJ2-2; abundance: -; d_gene: -; CDR3nt: TGTGCCAGCAGGGTTCCCTCAGGGAACACCGGGGAGCTGTTTTTT; CDR3aa: CASRVPSGNTGELFF
v_gene: TRBV15; j_gene: TRBJ2-7; abundance: -; d_gene: -; CDR3nt: TGTGCCACCAGCAGGTTGGGAAACAAGGACTACGAGCAGTACTTC; CDR3aa: CATSRLGNKDYEQYF
v_gene: TRBV7-9; j_gene: TRBJ1-3; abundance: once; d_gene: -; CDR3nt: TGTGCCAGCAGCCCTGACCCATACTCTGGAAACACCATATATTTT; CDR3aa: CASSPDPYSGNTIYF
v_gene: TRBV6-1; j_gene: TRBJ2-6; abundance: -; d_gene: -; CDR3nt: TGTGCCAGCAGTGAAGGAGGCTTCTCTGGGGCCAACGTCCTGACTTTC; CDR3aa: CASSEGGFSGANVLTF
v_gene: TRBV5-4; j_gene: TRBJ2-3; abundance: once; d_gene: TRBD2; CDR3nt: TGTGCCAGCAGCAGCGGGGGGGCGGGCCCAGATACGCAGTATTTT; CDR3aa: CASSSGGAGPDTQYF
v_gene: TRBV19; j_gene: TRBJ1-2; abundance: once; d_gene: TRBD1; CDR3nt: TGTGCCAGTAGTCGACTCGACCGGACAGGGGTTGGCTACACCTTC; CDR3aa: CASSRLDRTGVGYTF
v_gene: TRBV6-1; j_gene: TRBJ1-5; abundance: -; d_gene: -; CDR3nt: TGTGCCAGCAGCATAAGTGGAGGCAATCAGCCCCAGCATTTT; CDR3aa: CASSISGGNQPQHF
v_gene: TRBV7-2; j_gene: TRBJ1-6; abundance: -; d_gene: -; CDR3nt: TGTGCCAGCAGCTTAGGGGGTGGCAGGCGACATTCACCCCTCCACTTT; CDR3aa: CASSLGGGRRHSPLHF
v_gene: TRBV5-8; j_gene: TRBJ1-4; abundance: -; d_gene: TRBD1; CDR3nt: TGTGCCAGCGTACCCGGGACAGGGGTCACTGGGGAAAAACTGTTTTTT; CDR3aa: CASVPGTGVTGEKLFF
v_gene: TRBV7-2; j_gene: TRBJ2-4; abundance: -; d_gene: -; CDR3nt: TGTGCCAGCAGCGCGGACGCATCCTCGCCAACTATTCAGTACTTC; CDR3aa: CASSADASSPTIQYF
v_gene: TRBV15; j_gene: TRBJ1-1; abundance: -; d_gene: TRBD1; CDR3nt: TGTGCCACCAGCAGGGGACAGGGCGGATACACTGAAGCTTTCTTT; CDR3aa: CATSRGQGGYTEAFF
v_gene: TRBV2; j_gene: TRBJ2-5; abundance: -; d_gene: -; CDR3nt: TGTGCCAGCAGTGTTGGGGACCACCAACAAGAGACCCAGTACTTC; CDR3aa: CASSVGDHQQETQYF
v_gene: TRBV4-1; j_gene: TRBJ2-2; abundance: -; d_gene: -; CDR3nt: TGCGCCAGCAGCCAAGAAGGCCCCGCGAACACCGGGGAGCTGTTTTTT; CDR3aa: CASSQEGPANTGELFF
v_gene: TRBV25-1; j_gene: TRBJ1-5; abundance: once; d_gene: -; CDR3nt: TGTGCCAGCAGTGAACCCGGGAGATATAGCAATCAGCCCCAGCATTTT; CDR3aa: CASSEPGRYSNQPQHF
v_gene: TRBV7-2; j_gene: TRBJ2-3; abundance: -; d_gene: TRBD2; CDR3nt: TGTGCCAGCAGCTTAGAGAGCGGGGGGGCGACAGATACGCAGTATTTT; CDR3aa: CASSLESGGATDTQYF
v_gene: TRBV28; j_gene: TRBJ2-1; abundance: -; d_gene: TRBD2; CDR3nt: TGTGCCAGCAGTTCGCCAACACTAGCGGATTACACACAGTTCTTC; CDR3aa: CASSSPTLADYTQFF
v_gene: TRBV28; j_gene: TRBJ1-1; abundance: few; d_gene: -; CDR3nt: TGTGCCAGCAGTTTATATGCCACTGAAGCTTTCTTT; CDR3aa: CASSLYATEAFF
v_gene: TRBV7-8; j_gene: TRBJ1-3; abundance: once; d_gene: -; CDR3nt: TGTGCCAGCAGCTTAGTGGTGGCGGGCGTTTTTGGAAACACCATATATTTT; CDR3aa: CASSLVVAGVFGNTIYF
v_gene: TRBV7-2; j_gene: TRBJ1-6; abundance: -; d_gene: -; CDR3nt: TGTGCCAGCAGCTTAGATGTGTCTTCACCCCTCCACTTT; CDR3aa: CASSLDVSSPLHF
v_gene: TRBV27; j_gene: TRBJ2-1; abundance: -; d_gene: -; CDR3nt: TGTGCCAGCAGGCCCTGGGGGCAGTCGGATGAGCAGTTCTTC; CDR3aa: CASRPWGQSDEQFF
v_gene: TRBV29-1; j_gene: TRBJ2-3; abundance: -; d_gene: -; CDR3nt: TGCAGCGTACGCAAATGGGCAGATACGCAGTATTTT; CDR3aa: CSVRKWADTQYF
v_gene: TRBV29-1; j_gene: TRBJ1-2; abundance: -; d_gene: TRBD1; CDR3nt: TGCAGCGAATGGACAGGGGAGGGAGGCTACACCTTC; CDR3aa: CSEWTGEGGYTF
v_gene: TRBV6-1; j_gene: TRBJ1-5; abundance: few; d_gene: -; CDR3nt: TGTGCCAGCAACCAACAGGGAAGCAATCAGCCCCAGCATTTT; CDR3aa: CASNQQGSNQPQHF
v_gene: TRBV6-1; j_gene: TRBJ1-4; abundance: -; d_gene: TRBD1; CDR3nt: TGTGCCAGCAGTCCTGGACAGGCGAGGGGTGAAAAACTGTTTTTT; CDR3aa: CASSPGQARGEKLFF